The clone carrying this T cell receptor beta chain has a count of ten or more. What it recognizes is unknown. These data come from a study of neurological immune-mediated disorders. The CDR3 is 15 residues long. The germline V and J ends were trimmed by 4 bases and 2 bases, with 9 bases remaining between them. Study-level results: With the multiple sclerosis repertoire cluster, neither clinical nor MRI features showed any association.

Template-switch 5'RACE cDNA synthesis added a 10-nucleotide unique molecular identifier. MiXCR, applied by TCRdb to the 5' RACE reads, yields one record per CDR3 protein. This table holds more than 45,000 distinct CDR3 sequences, 2% to 2.5% found once. Input material: PBMCs. V usage is TRBV12-3 or TRBV12-4 and J usage is TRBJ2-6; tentative D call: TRBD1 (6 bases). The sequence came from a man aged 45 to 65 with multiple sclerosis. CDR3 in amino acids: CASSYGQPGANVLTF. The CDR3 region has the DNA TGTGCCAGCAGTTATGGACAGCCTGGGGCCAACGTCCTGACTTTC.